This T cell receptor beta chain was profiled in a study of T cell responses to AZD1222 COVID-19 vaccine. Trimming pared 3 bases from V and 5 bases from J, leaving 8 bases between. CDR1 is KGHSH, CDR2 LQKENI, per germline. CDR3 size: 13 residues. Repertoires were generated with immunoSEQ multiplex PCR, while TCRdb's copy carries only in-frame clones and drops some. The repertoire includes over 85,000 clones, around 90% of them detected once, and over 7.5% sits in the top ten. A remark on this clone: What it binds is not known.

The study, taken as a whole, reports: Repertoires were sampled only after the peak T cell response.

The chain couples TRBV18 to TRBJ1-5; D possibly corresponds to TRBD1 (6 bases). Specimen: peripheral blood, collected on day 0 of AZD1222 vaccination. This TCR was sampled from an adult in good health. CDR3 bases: TGTGCCAGCTCACCGACAGGAGATCAGCCCCAGCATTTT. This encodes CASSPTGDQPQHF.